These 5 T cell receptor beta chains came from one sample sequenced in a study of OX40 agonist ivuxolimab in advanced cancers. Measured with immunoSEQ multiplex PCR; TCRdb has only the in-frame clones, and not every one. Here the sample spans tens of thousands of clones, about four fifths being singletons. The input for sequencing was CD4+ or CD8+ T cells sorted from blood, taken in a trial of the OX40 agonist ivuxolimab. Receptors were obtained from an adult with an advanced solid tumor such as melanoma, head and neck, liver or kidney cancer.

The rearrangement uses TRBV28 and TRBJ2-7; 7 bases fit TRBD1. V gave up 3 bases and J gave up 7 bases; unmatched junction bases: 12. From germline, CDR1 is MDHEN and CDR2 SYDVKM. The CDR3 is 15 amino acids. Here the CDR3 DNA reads TGTGCCAGCAGTTTGCCCGGAAGGGGGCGTCGGGAGCAGTACTTC. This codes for CASSLPGRGRREQYF.

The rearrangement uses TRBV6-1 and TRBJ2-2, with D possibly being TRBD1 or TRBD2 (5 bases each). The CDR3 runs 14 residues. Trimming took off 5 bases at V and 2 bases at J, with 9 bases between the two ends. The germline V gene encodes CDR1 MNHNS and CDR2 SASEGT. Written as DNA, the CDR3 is TGTGCCAGCAGTATGGGGGAAAACACCGGGGAGCTGTTTTTT. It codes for CASSMGENTGELFF.

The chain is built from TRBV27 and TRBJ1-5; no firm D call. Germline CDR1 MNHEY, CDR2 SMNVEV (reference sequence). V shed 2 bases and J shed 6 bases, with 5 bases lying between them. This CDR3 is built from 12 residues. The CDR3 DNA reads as TGTGCCAGCAGTTTACCGGGTCAGCCCCAGCATTTT. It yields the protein CASSLPGQPQHF.

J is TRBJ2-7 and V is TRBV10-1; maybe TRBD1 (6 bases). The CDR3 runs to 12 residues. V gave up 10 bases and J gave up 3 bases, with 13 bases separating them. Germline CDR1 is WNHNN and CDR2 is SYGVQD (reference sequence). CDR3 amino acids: CATDRPDYEQYF. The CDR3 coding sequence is TGCGCCACCGACAGGCCAGACTACGAGCAGTACTTC.

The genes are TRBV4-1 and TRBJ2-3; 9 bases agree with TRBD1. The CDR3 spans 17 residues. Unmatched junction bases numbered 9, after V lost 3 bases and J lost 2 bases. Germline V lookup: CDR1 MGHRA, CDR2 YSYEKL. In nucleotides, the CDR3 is TGCGCCAGCAGCCAGAGGCGACGGGACAGGGACACAGATACGCAGTATTTT. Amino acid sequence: CASSQRRRDRDTDTQYF.